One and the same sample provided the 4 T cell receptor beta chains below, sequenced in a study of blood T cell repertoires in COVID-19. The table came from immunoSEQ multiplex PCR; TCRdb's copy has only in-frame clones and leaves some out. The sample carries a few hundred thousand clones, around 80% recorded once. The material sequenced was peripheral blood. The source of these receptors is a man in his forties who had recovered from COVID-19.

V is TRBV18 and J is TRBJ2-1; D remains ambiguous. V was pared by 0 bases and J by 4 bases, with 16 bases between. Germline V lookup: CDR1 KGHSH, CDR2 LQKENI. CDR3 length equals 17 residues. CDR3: CASSPPLRAPSYNEQFF. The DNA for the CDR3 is TGTGCCAGCTCACCACCCTTGCGAGCGCCATCTTACAATGAGCAGTTCTTC.

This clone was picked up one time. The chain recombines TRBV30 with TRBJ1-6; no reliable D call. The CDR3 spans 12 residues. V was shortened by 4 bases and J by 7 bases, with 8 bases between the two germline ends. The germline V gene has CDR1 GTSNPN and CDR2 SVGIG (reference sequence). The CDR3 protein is CAWTGGNSPLHF. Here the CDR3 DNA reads TGTGCCTGGACTGGCGGGAATTCACCCCTCCACTTT.

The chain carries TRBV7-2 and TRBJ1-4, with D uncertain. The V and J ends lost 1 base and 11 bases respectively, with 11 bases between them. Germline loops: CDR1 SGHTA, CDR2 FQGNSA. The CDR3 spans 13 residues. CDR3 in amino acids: CASSLGADGKLFF. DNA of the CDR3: TGTGCCAGCAGCTTAGGGGCAGATGGGAAACTGTTTTTT. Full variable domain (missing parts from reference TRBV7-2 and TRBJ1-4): GAGVSQSPSNKVTEKGKDVELRCDPISGHTALYWYRQSLGQGLEFLIYFQGNSAPDKSGLPSDRFSAERTGGSVSTLTIQRTQQEDSAVYLCASSLGADGKLFFGSGTQLSVL.

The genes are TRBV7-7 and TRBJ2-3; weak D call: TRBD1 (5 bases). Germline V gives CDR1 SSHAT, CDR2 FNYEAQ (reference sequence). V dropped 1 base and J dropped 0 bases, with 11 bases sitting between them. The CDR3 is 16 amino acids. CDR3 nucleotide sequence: TGTGCCAGCAGCTTAGGGCTTGACAGCAGCACAGATACGCAGTATTTT. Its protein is CASSLGLDSSTDTQYF. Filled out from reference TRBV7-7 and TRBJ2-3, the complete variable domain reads GAGVSQSPRYKVTKRGQDVTLRCDPISSHATLYWYQQALGQGPEFLTYFNYEAQPDKSGLPSDRFSAERPEGSISTLTIQRTEQRDSAMYRCASSLGLDSSTDTQYFGPGTRLTVL.